What follows are 16 T cell receptor beta chains derived from one specimen sequenced in a study of blood T cell repertoires in COVID-19. Profiling relied on immunoSEQ multiplex PCR, and the TCRdb table lists in-frame clones only, not all of them. The table records some 130,000 clones, roughly 85% of them present only once. Material for sequencing was peripheral blood. These receptors came from a human donor in a cohort sampled during active COVID-19.

The chain's CDR3 is CASGRGIQGAYGYTF. CDR3 nucleotides: TGTGCCAGCGGCCGTGGGATACAGGGGGCCTATGGCTACACCTTC. V is TRBV6-6 and J is TRBJ1-2; 9 bases match TRBD1. This CDR3 is 15 amino acids long. The germline CDR1 and CDR2 sequences are MNHNY and SVGAGI (reference sequence). V trimming: 8 bases; J trimming: 4 bases; junction bases outside the gene matches: 11.

The CDR3 DNA is TGTGCCAGCAGCACGAGTAACTATGGCTACACCTTC. Amino acids: CASSTSNYGYTF. The rearrangement joins TRBV11-2 to TRBJ1-2; D unresolved. CDR3 length equals 12 residues. CDR1 is SGHAT and CDR2 is FQNNGV in the germline V gene. Trimming shortened V by 5 bases and J by 1 base, and 5 bases separated the two germline ends.

In DNA, the CDR3 is TGCAGCGTTGAACGGTCGGACACTGAAGCTTTCTTT. This gives the protein CSVERSDTEAFF. The rearrangement uses TRBV29-1 and TRBJ1-1; D gene ambiguous. Looked up from germline, CDR1 is SQVTM and CDR2 is ANQGSEA. The CDR3 runs to 12 residues. With 2 bases removed from V and 3 bases from J, the gap between germline ends came to 7 bases.

The J gene is TRBJ2-7, the V gene TRBV3-1 (or the pseudogene TRBV3-2); 8 positions match TRBD1. This CDR3 comprises 16 residues. Germline lookup yields CDR1 LGHDT and CDR2 YNNKEL (reference sequence). V lost 3 bases, J lost 2 bases, and 9 bases stayed unmatched. Here the CDR3 DNA reads TGTGCCAGCAGCCAGAGAGGGGACAGGTTTGCCTACGAGCAGTACGTC. Protein product: CASSQRGDRFAYEQYV.

J is TRBJ1-1 and V is TRBV5-6; D is possibly TRBD1 (5 bases). The germline gives CDR1 SGHDT, CDR2 YYEEEE. Trimming took 0 bases from V and 10 from J, leaving 25 bases between them. This CDR3 has 17 residues. CDR3 nucleotides: TGTGCCAGCAGCTTGGCCGGAGGGACGGAAGTCCGCGCCGGAGCTTTCTTT. Protein product: CASSLAGGTEVRAGAFF.

V is TRBV6-5 and J is TRBJ2-7; TRBD1 matches at 7 bases. V lost 2 bases, J lost 0 bases, and 1 base stayed unmatched. Germline CDR1 reads MNHEY; CDR2 reads SVGAGI. This CDR3 spans 14 amino acids. CDR3 region: CASSYGDSSYEQYF. The CDR3 nucleotides are TGTGCCAGCAGTTACGGGGACAGCTCCTACGAGCAGTACTTC.

J is TRBJ2-5 and V is TRBV5-6; 8 bases match TRBD2. Trimming took 1 base from V and 1 from J; bases not matched to a gene: 12. Germline values: CDR1 SGHDT, CDR2 YYEEEE. The CDR3 runs to 18 residues. CDR3 loop: CASSLRLARGGVQETQYF. For the CDR3, the DNA is TGTGCCAGCAGCTTGCGACTAGCGAGAGGGGGAGTCCAAGAGACCCAGTACTTC.

The V call is TRBV6-4, the J call TRBJ2-3, with D perhaps TRBD2 (6 bases). V was pared by 3 bases and J by 2 bases, with 9 bases between. CDR1 and CDR2 from the germline V gene are MRHNA and SNTAGT. This CDR3 comprises 14 residues. For the CDR3, the DNA is TGTGCCAGCAGTGAGGCGGGAAACACAGATACGCAGTATTTT. Residues: CASSEAGNTDTQYF.

J is TRBJ2-5 and V is TRBV7-2, with D possibly matching TRBD1 (6 bases). Trimming removed 0 bases from V and 4 bases from J, with 12 bases in between. The CDR3 contains 15 residues. Germline V CDR1 and CDR2: SGHTA, FQGNSA. The DNA of the CDR3 is TGTGCCAGCAGCTTAGCGAACAGGGCGCGAGAGACCCAGTACTTC. It yields the protein CASSLANRARETQYF.

CDR3 bases: TGTGCCAGCAGCCCTTCGACAGAAAGGGGGAAACTGTTTTTT. Its protein is CASSPSTERGKLFF. V gene TRBV11-2 combines with J gene TRBJ1-4; D is possibly TRBD1 (6 bases). Germline-derived CDR1 and CDR2 are SGHAT and FQNNGV. V was cut by 5 bases and J by 11 bases, with 18 bases left in between. This CDR3 is 14 amino acids long.

This clone was counted only a few times. The V gene is TRBV18, the J gene TRBJ2-7, with 10 bases fitting TRBD1. V was pared by 5 bases and J by 3 bases, with 7 bases of the junction left unmatched. Germline CDR1 and CDR2: KGHSH and LQKENI. CDR3 size: 15 residues. The CDR3 here is CASSEGQGSLYEQYV. For the CDR3, the DNA is TGTGCCAGCTCAGAGGGACAGGGGTCACTCTACGAGCAGTACGTC.

In the case of this clone: A read error is possible here, since a much larger clone lies one base away. This chain joins TRBV6-5 and TRBJ1-2, with a tentative D call TRBD1 (6 bases). V was pared by 6 bases and J by 4 bases, with 12 bases between. The V gene's germline CDR1 is MNHEY and CDR2 SVGAGI. CDR3 size: 13 residues. CDR3 nucleotide sequence: TGTGCCAGCAGCCCCGGACAGATCTATGGCTACACCTTC. It translates to CASSPGQIYGYTF.

The chain is built from TRBV19 and TRBJ1-3, with 8 bases identical to TRBD1. The CDR3 consists of 16 residues. The J segment lost 0 bases and the V segment lost 4 bases, leaving 5 bases of the junction unmatched. Germline V gene sequence: CDR1 LNHDA, CDR2 SQIVND (reference sequence). This chain's CDR3 is CASSTRQGYSGNTIYF. The CDR3 DNA follows: TGTGCCAGTAGTACAAGACAGGGGTACTCTGGAAACACCATATATTTT.

The chain is built from TRBV28 and TRBJ1-2, with D unclear. The germline CDR1 and CDR2 sequences are MDHEN and SYDVKM. This CDR3 region has 14 residues. V gave up 2 bases and J gave up 7 bases, with 14 bases separating them. DNA for the CDR3: TGTGCCAGCAGTTTAGCGGGAGTATTCGGTGGCTACACCTTC. This codes for CASSLAGVFGGYTF.

The chain carries TRBV5-1 and TRBJ2-5; D perhaps matches TRBD2 (6 bases). Trimming removed 3 bases from V and 0 bases from J, with 18 bases in between. CDR1 is SGHRS and CDR2 is YFSETQ in the germline V gene. The CDR3 is 17 residues long. CDR3 amino acids: CASSSLGSGAYQETQYF. The DNA for the CDR3 is TGCGCCAGCAGCTCCTTAGGTAGCGGAGCCTACCAAGAGACCCAGTACTTC.

The chain carries TRBV6-6 and TRBJ2-7, with 10 bases aligning to TRBD2. The CDR3 is 14 amino acids. V was clipped by 6 bases and J by 2 bases; unmatched bases: 4. The germline V gene has CDR1 MNHNY and CDR2 SVGAGI (reference sequence). This CDR3 reads CASSQLAGTYEQYF. The CDR3 DNA follows: TGTGCCAGCAGCCAACTAGCGGGGACCTACGAGCAGTACTTC.